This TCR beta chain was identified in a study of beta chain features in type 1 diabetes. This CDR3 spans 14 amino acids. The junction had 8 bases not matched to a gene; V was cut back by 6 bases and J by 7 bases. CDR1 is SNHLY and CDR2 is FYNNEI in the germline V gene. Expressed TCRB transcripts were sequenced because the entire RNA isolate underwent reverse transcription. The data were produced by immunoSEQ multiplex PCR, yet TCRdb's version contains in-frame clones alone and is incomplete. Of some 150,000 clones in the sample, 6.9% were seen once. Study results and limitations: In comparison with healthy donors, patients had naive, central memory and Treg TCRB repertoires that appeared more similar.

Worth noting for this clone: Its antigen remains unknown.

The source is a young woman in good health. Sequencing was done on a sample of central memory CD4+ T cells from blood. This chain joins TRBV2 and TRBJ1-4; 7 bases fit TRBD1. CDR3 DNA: TGTGCCAGCAGGCGAGGGACAGACGGTGAAAAACTGTTTTTT. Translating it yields CASRRGTDGEKLFF.